This entry concerns a single T cell receptor beta chain. Its binding antigen is unknown. Qualities for individual bases were not recorded, and no much larger clone is one base off. These data come from a study of T cell responses to AZD1222 COVID-19 vaccine (TCRdb year 2021). Regarding the study in general: A total of over 230 trial participants underwent TCR sequencing, of whom about 200 had received two doses of AZD1222 and around 25 had received two doses of the MenACWY control vaccine. Trial participants were enrolled by age into 18-55, 56-69 and 70-plus year subgroups, with approximately 160, 26 and 62 TCR-sequenced participants respectively. Paper-wide results and their limitations: After two AZD1222 doses, both the breadth and the depth of spike-specific TCRs were significantly higher than at day 0 and than in MenACWY recipients. Because no day 14 peak-response samples were available, the repertoires could be characterized only after the peak T cell response. Most participants were white British and females outnumbered males, and the authors suggested that clonal diversity may have been underestimated. Nearly half of unique spike-specific TCRs reportedly recognized epitopes outside regions mutated in the B.1.351 and B.1.1.7 variants. CD4 TCRs associated with the vaccine covered the entire spike protein, and the dominant responses were in regions 160-218 and 743-854. Conclusions about previously exposed vaccinees are limited, since just 6 or 7 AZD1222 recipients were seropositive for SARS-CoV-2 at baseline. The 56-69-year group was small, and its depth increase did not reach significance, likely because of low power.

The germline ends are 9 bases apart after V is trimmed by 2 bases and J by 3 bases. The CDR3 covers 13 residues, taking in both the cysteine and the phenylalanine. Solely the CDR3 DNA is kept, with 39 bases framed from the first base. CDR1 and CDR2 are read off the germline V gene as SGHDT and YYEEEE. Per the publication, the time point label means: about 28 days (+/-7) after the second vaccine dose. Explained via the paper, the treatment or condition label denotes: meningococcal conjugate vaccine given as trial control. The vaccinee samples were drawn from two UK trials, COV001 and COV002, one of which was a single-blind randomized controlled phase 2/3 trial testing AZD1222 (ChAdOx1 nCoV-19) in healthy adults. Trial participant PBMC samples were collected at day 0 and day 28 after the second dose for TCRbeta chain sequencing. The CDR3 regions of human TCRbeta chains were analyzed by immunosequencing. The original pipeline was this. TCRs in the repertoires were compared against a reference library of SARS-CoV-2-specific TCRs that had been generated with the MIRA antigen-specificity platform. Breadth was defined as the fraction of unique TCRs that were SARS-CoV-2-associated, and depth was defined as the fraction of total T cells that were SARS-CoV-2-associated. Using the MIRA data, every spike-specific TCR was mapped to the spike region that the TCR reacted to and assigned to either a CD4 or a CD8 class. Log10-transformed breadth and depth values were compared by one-way ANOVA with Sidak's multiple comparisons tests. Entries here come from immuneACCESS through TCRdb and include only in-frame sequences with V and J called. Some clones fail to appear in such tables; in the studies checked, an unresolved V gene covers under half of the shortfall, and the cause of the remainder is unknown. V, J and clone size are taken as reported in that table, and D and trimming were inferred from the DNA itself. Recorded for this sample are roughly 120,000 clones; more than 80% of them occurred a single time. Of the sample, 4% to 4.5% falls within the top ten clones.

The sequencing here drew on peripheral blood, taken 28 days after the second dose of the MenACWY control vaccine. This receptor was obtained from an adult who received the MenACWY meningococcal vaccine as a control. The rearrangement combines TRBV5-6 with TRBJ2-7; a tentative D call is TRBD2 (6 bases match). CDR3 sequence: CASSFFSGYEQYF. The DNA reads as follows: TGTGCCAGCAGCTTTTTTAGCGGCTACGAGCAGTACTTC.